The text below deals with one T cell receptor (beta chain). Its antigen is not yet known. The library was made by the immunoSEQ multiplex PCR assay. A mixture of 60 forward primers for TCR Vbeta segments and 13 reverse primers for TCR Jbeta segments was used in the multiplex PCR. The CDR3 region of rearranged TCR beta genes was amplified from genomic DNA with a multiplex PCR assay. Amplified TCR beta libraries were sequenced as 87-base-pair reads on the Illumina HiSeq System. Per the source publication's procedure: A later analysis tallied around 82 million unique TCR beta chains across the 700 or so repertoires, and some 12 million of those chains were shared by two or more donors. Raw reads were error-corrected and collapsed into unique sequences with a nearest-neighbor algorithm that merged closely related sequences to remove PCR and sequencing errors. V, D and J gene segments were assigned by aligning CDR3 sequences to IMGT reference sequences. Each retained sequence needed at least a six-nucleotide match to both a V gene segment and a J gene segment. A rearrangement counted as productive if the CDR3 had no stop codons and remained in frame with V and J, and every other rearrangement counted as non-productive. CDR3 was defined by IMGT convention, running from the second conserved V-encoded cysteine to the conserved J-encoded phenylalanine. The earlier analysis of around 640 of the donors excluded sequences that lacked an unambiguous match to a single V gene segment. In an earlier analysis of several hundred of the donors, a V segment was called functional when productive rearrangements were above 56.7%, and segregating when the standard deviation between donors exceeded 5%. A statistical classification framework was developed to diagnose cytomegalovirus status using the catalog of TCR beta chain sequences. A later analysis assigned V and J genes by comparing TCR nucleotide sequences with IMGT/GENE-DB human TR gene sequences. A later analysis assigned CDR3 sequences and most-parsimonious VDJ recombination scenarios with the TCRdist pipeline. In a later analysis, each TCR beta chain was defined by its CDR3 amino acid sequence together with its V-gene family, and reads lacking a unique V-gene family were excluded. As a way to deal with suspected cross-contamination and a sequencing artifact, a later analysis dropped hundreds of nucleotide sequences that were highly shared and had low generation probability. For each public chain, a later analysis derived a clonal expansion index from normalized ranks of inferred template counts within each repertoire. In a later analysis, generation probabilities were computed using a VDJ recombination model fitted to out-of-frame rearrangements, and the results were checked against IGoR. A later analysis scored TCR-TCR, TCR-HLA and TCR-CMV co-occurrence with hypergeometric tests, applying a repertoire-size bias correction to TCR pairs. To estimate false discovery rates, a later analysis permuted the HLA or CMV assignments 20 times. In a later analysis, co-occurring TCRs were grouped using DBSCAN, with TCRdist sequence similarity added in when clustering inside HLA-allele-positive subsets. For co-occurrence clustering, repertoires with fewer than 30,000 or more than 120,000 public chains were excluded, along with roughly five repertoires with anomalous nucleotide sharing. TCRdb holds this immuneACCESS table with in-frame rearrangements only. Some clones are missing; in checked studies, unresolved V genes explain under half, and the rest has no known cause. D and trimming were read from the DNA, whereas the V and J calls and clone size are those reported in that table. The table for this sample shows 150,000 to 250,000 clones. The biggest ten clones account for 0.7% to 0.8% of the sample.

Taken from the germline V gene (reference sequence), the CDR1 and CDR2 loops are GTSNPN and SVGIG. The V and J ends are trimmed by 0 bases and 7 bases, leaving 15 bases between them. From the cysteine up to the phenylalanine, the CDR3 has a length of 14 residues. Kept here is only the CDR3 DNA, which spans 42 bases and is read in frame from base 1. The data were obtained in a study of cytomegalovirus exposure and HLA in healthy donors (dated by TCRdb to the late 2010s). Regarding the complete study: An earlier analysis of roughly 500 of the donors reported about 290 Gb of sequence data and 100 million to 130 million unique TCR beta sequences from some 180 million T cells. In addition to the first cohort of 666 subjects, a separate validation cohort of approximately 130 different subjects was used. An early release covering just under 650 HLA-typed donors comprised around 300 gigabases of sequencing data and around 85 million unique TCR sequences. Among 398 genotyped donors of the cohort, an average of approximately 240,000 unique TCR beta nucleotide sequences were sequenced per donor, around 20% of them non-productive. Of the 350 to 450 genotyped donors, approximately 80% fell in the genetic ancestry cluster associated with self-reported Caucasian donors. Every discovery cohort repertoire had been produced on one sequencing platform. The later analysis used no new phenotypic data to find candidate immune exposures, relying instead on TCR beta sequences and their occurrence across donors. HLA typing included class I and class II loci at four-digit resolution. The study combined high-throughput TCR immunosequencing, statistical association of individual TCRs with disease status, and machine learning to predict cytomegalovirus infection status. Because of strong linkage in the cohort, roughly five DR-DQ haplotypes were treated as single units for association and clustering. The study aimed to test whether signatures of past pathogen exposure could be identified by cataloging public T cell receptors. The study profiled the T cell repertoires of 666 subjects by immunosequencing and related them to cytomegalovirus serostatus. A later analysis re-examined previously published TCR beta repertoires from around 670 donors and added high-resolution HLA genotyping to investigate patterns of TCR occurrence. Typing coverage differed by locus: A, B, C, DRB1 and DQB1 were typed in roughly 620-630 donors, DQA1 in 500 to 550, DPA1 in around 580, and DPB1 in around 440. A later genetic analysis used genome-wide SNP genotypes for about three fifths of the 666 donors, treating that subset as a discovery cohort. An earlier analysis of a few hundred of the donors applied high-throughput TCR beta sequencing to assess whether each TCR beta V gene segment acted as functional or pseudogenic. Alongside the repertoire data, information on donor age, sex, ethnicity and CMV serostatus was compiled. The research as a whole found: When HLA alleles, especially DR and DQ, strongly co-occurred, TCR associations were difficult to assign to individual alleles. A further reported finding was that TCR beta sequences accurately predicted the HLA-A and HLA-B alleles for most subjects in the first cohort. Because HLA typing was unavailable for some donors at each locus, only the typed subset was used in association tests. Some IMGT-functional V segments, including TRBV6-2 and TRBV6-3, could not be distinguished by the 87-base-pair reads and were therefore excluded. According to a later genetic analysis, donors in an Asian-associated ancestry cluster had fewer N-insertions in productive TCRs than the approximately 610-donor mean. A later analysis associated about 17,000 TCR beta sequences with specific HLA alleles at a false discovery rate of 0.05. A cluster of highly shared sequence variants was judged likely to be a technical artifact of the sequencing pipeline. In a later analysis, most CMV-associated TCR beta chains were found to appear HLA-restricted, with HLA associations seemingly driven largely by CMV exposure. In an earlier analysis of 500 to 650 of the donors, most TCR beta V segments appeared in productive rearrangements about 87% or about 30% of the time, broadly matching IMGT annotations. A few of the identified cytomegalovirus-associated TCR beta chains were confirmed in vitro to be specific for cytomegalovirus antigens. A later genetic analysis associated a missense DCLRE1C variant with V-gene and J-gene trimming of TCR beta chains, and an independent cohort replicated the association. It was suggested by the authors that the approach could potentially be generalized to other disease states and immunological phenotypes. The only immune exposure information available for the cohort was CMV serostatus. This cohort had only TCR beta chains sequenced, and the lack of alpha or paired-chain data limited which features could be detected. A total of around 150 TCR beta chains were listed by the study as associated with cytomegalovirus. Roughly 17 rarely observed V segments, including chromosome 9 orphons, were excluded from the earlier analysis of several hundred of the donors because counts were too low. In a later analysis, several top co-occurrence clusters were reported to appear linked to parvovirus B19, influenza, CMV and Epstein-Barr virus. Correlated functional status among segregating V segments might reflect linkage disequilibrium, but an unknown experimental factor could not be ruled out. Compared with equally common non-associated chains, HLA-associated TCR beta chains in a later analysis were more clonally expanded and had lower generation probabilities. Most TCR sequences were seen in very few donors, while some public TCRs were found in many individuals. The presence/absence analyses assumed that sequencing depth was roughly uniform across donors, and that assumption may not be true. A later analysis found that TCR association rates varied across HLA loci, with DRB1 alleles showing the most associated TCRs and HLA-C alleles the fewest. Cytomegalovirus status was reported to be diagnosed by the classifier with high specificity and sensitivity in both the original and validation cohorts.

In total, over 600 healthy bone marrow donors made up the cohort. All cohort members were sampled while nominally healthy, although unrecorded immune exposures were likely present. The donor tested CMV seronegative, placing the donor among the 350 or so seronegative members of the cohort. A peripheral blood sample was provided by each donor, and peripheral blood mononuclear cells were used for TCR beta sequencing. Genomic DNA was extracted from the blood cell samples with the Qiagen DNeasy Blood Extraction Kit. The receptor was derived from a boy between 5 and 17 years old in good health and CMV-seronegative. The material sequenced was PBMCs. In this chain, TRBV30 is recombined with TRBJ2-5; confidence is insufficient to name the D gene. The DNA reads as follows: TGTGCCTGGAGTGTACTTAAGATCAAGAGGACCCAGTACTTC. Its protein reads: CAWSVLKIKRTQYF.